These T cell receptor beta chains were read from a single sample in a study of shared clonotypes between healthy human individuals. Generated by immunoSEQ multiplex PCR, the TCRdb table keeps only in-frame clones and is missing some. The data hold hundreds of thousands of clones, with approximately 96% observed a single time. The sample taken for sequencing was naive CD8+ T cells sorted from blood. These receptors were taken from a woman in her thirties in good health. CDR3s include the opening cysteine and the closing phenylalanine or tryptophan. The D gene is left open where the match is weak. Size is stated for part of the rows, as once, few or many counts, or as a class when the clone is expanded.

J gene	clone size	D gene	V gene	CDR3 DNA	CDR3 protein
TRBJ2-3	NA	NA	TRBV5-1	TGCGCCAGCAGCACCGCAGATACGCAGTATTTT	CASSTADTQYF
TRBJ2-7	NA	NA	TRBV5-6	TGTGCCAGCAGCTTGACCGCCGGGTACGAGCAGTACTTC	CASSLTAGYEQYF
TRBJ2-1	NA	NA	TRBV10-2	TGCGCCAGCAGAGAGGGCTACAATGAGCAGTTCTTC	CASREGYNEQFF
TRBJ2-7	NA	NA	TRBV7-8	TGTGCCAGCAGCTTCATCCCGACGCGGGCCTACGAGCAGTACTTC	CASSFIPTRAYEQYF
TRBJ2-7	NA	NA	TRBV27	TGTGCCAGCAGTTTATCGGCTAGGGCCTACGAGCAGTACTTC	CASSLSARAYEQYF
TRBJ2-4	NA	TRBD2	TRBV10-2	TGCGCCAGCAGTGAGCTGGCGGGAGGGGCTGATTTTTACTTC	CASSELAGGADFYF
TRBJ2-7	NA	NA	TRBV7-3	TGTGCCAGCAGCCCGGGACCGAACTACGAGCAGTACTTC	CASSPGPNYEQYF
TRBJ2-2	NA	NA	TRBV11-3	TGTGCCAGCAGCTCCGGAGTTCGCACCGGGGAGCTGTTTTTT	CASSSGVRTGELFF
TRBJ2-1	NA	TRBD2	TRBV11-3	TGTGCCAGCAGCTACAGAGTAGCGGGAGAAGGCGATGAGCAGTTCTTC	CASSYRVAGEGDEQFF
TRBJ2-5	NA	NA	TRBV5-4	TGTGCCAGCAGCCCTACCGAAAGGGGGTTAGTTGGGACCCAGTACTTC	CASSPTERGLVGTQYF
TRBJ2-7	NA	TRBD2	TRBV4-2	TGTGCCAGCAGCCCAGACGGACTAGCGGGAGAGTACTCCTACGAGCAGTACTTC	CASSPDGLAGEYSYEQYF
TRBJ2-7	NA	NA	TRBV15	TGTGCCACCAGCAGAGATATTCGATTGGGGCAGCCCTACGAGCAGTACTTC	CATSRDIRLGQPYEQYF
TRBJ2-2	NA	TRBD2	TRBV4-2	TGTGCCAGCAGCCAACGCATCCTGACTAGCGGTAACACCGGGGAGCTGTTTTTT	CASSQRILTSGNTGELFF
TRBJ2-7	NA	NA	TRBV5-4	TGTGCCAGCAGCTCCCCGGGGCCCCCCTACGAGCAGTACTTC	CASSSPGPPYEQYF
TRBJ1-1	NA	TRBD1	TRBV2	TGTGCCAGCAGAACCACAGGGGAGGGGGCTGAAGCTTTCTTT	CASRTTGEGAEAFF
TRBJ2-3	NA	NA	TRBV7-9	TGTGCCAGCACCTTGAGCAGGGGTAGGGCAGATACGCAGTATTTT	CASTLSRGRADTQYF
TRBJ1-1	NA	NA	TRBV28	TGTGCCAGCAGTTTTGGCGTCGCTCCGACTGAAGCTTTCTTT	CASSFGVAPTEAFF
TRBJ2-7	NA	NA	TRBV10-3	TGTGCCACCAAACAGGAGCTAAATTACGAGCAGTACTTC	CATKQELNYEQYF
TRBJ1-2	NA	NA	TRBV5-1	TGCGCCAGCAGCTTGGAAGGGATTCCTTCCCCTAACTATGGCTACACCTTC	CASSLEGIPSPNYGYTF
TRBJ1-5	NA	NA	TRBV4-2	TGTGCCAGCAGCCAGGAGGGAGATAGCAATCAGCCCCAGCATTTT	CASSQEGDSNQPQHF
TRBJ2-3	NA	TRBD2	TRBV6-5	TGTGCCAGCAGTTATACTAGCGGAGAGGCGGATACGCAGTATTTT	CASSYTSGEADTQYF
TRBJ2-7	NA	NA	TRBV20-1	TGCAGTGTCGGGCCCTACGAGCAGTACTTC	CSVGPYEQYF
TRBJ2-5	NA	NA	TRBV27	TGTGCCTCCAAGTTTTCGGGGGCTGGAGGAGAGACCCAGTACTTC	CASKFSGAGGETQYF
TRBJ2-7	NA	TRBD1	TRBV19	TGTGCCACCACAGGGGGTAAAGCCTACGAGCAGTACTTC	CATTGGKAYEQYF
TRBJ2-1	NA	NA	TRBV10-3	TGTGCCGCAGGGGTGGGCAATGAGCAGTTCTTC	CAAGVGNEQFF
TRBJ2-5	NA	NA	TRBV7-8	TGTGCCAGCAGGACACCAAGACAAGCGGGCGTACAAGAGACCCAGTACTTC	CASRTPRQAGVQETQYF
TRBJ2-2	NA	NA	TRBV28	TGTGCCAGCAGTTTGCTTTTAGTAAAAGGGGAGCTGTTTTTT	CASSLLLVKGELFF
TRBJ2-1	NA	TRBD2	TRBV5-1	TGCGCCAGCAGCGGAGGACTAGCGGGAGTATCCGCTTATGAGCAGTTCTTC	CASSGGLAGVSAYEQFF
TRBJ2-7	NA	NA	TRBV28	TGTGCCAGCAGTTTTTTTGCCTACGAGCAGTACTTC	CASSFFAYEQYF
TRBJ2-5	NA	TRBD2	TRBV19	TGTGCCAGCGGGACTAGCGGGAAAGAGACCCAGTACTTC	CASGTSGKETQYF
TRBJ2-7	NA	TRBD1	TRBV28	TGTGCCAGCAGGGACCTCTCGACAGGGTCCTACGAGCAGTACTTC	CASRDLSTGSYEQYF
TRBJ1-1	NA	NA	TRBV29-1	TGCAGCGTCCCCTCCTGGACAGAGAACACTGAAGCTTTCTTT	CSVPSWTENTEAFF
TRBJ2-1	NA	TRBD2	TRBV4-1	TGCGCCAGCAGCCCTACGACTAGCGGCTTTTACAATGAGCAGTTCTTC	CASSPTTSGFYNEQFF
TRBJ1-2	once	NA	TRBV5-8	TGTGCCAGCAGCTTAGATCGGCTGGTCTATGGCTACACCTTC	CASSLDRLVYGYTF
TRBJ2-7	NA	NA	TRBV4-1	TGCGCCAGCAGCCGGGGGATTTCCTACGAGCAGTACTTC	CASSRGISYEQYF
TRBJ2-1	NA	NA	TRBV7-8	TGTGCCAGCAGCTCCAGGGAGAGATACTACAATGAGCAGTTCTTC	CASSSRERYYNEQFF
TRBJ2-5	NA	NA	TRBV7-6	TGTGCCAGCAGTCCCCTAGGGTTTGAGACCCAGTACTTC	CASSPLGFETQYF
TRBJ2-5	NA	TRBD1	TRBV6-5	TGTGCCAGCAGCTGGACAGGGGAATTCGAGACCCAGTACTTC	CASSWTGEFETQYF
TRBJ2-3	NA	NA	TRBV6-6	TGTGCCAGCAGTTACGCTTCGGCCGCTTGGGCTGATACGCAGTATTTT	CASSYASAAWADTQYF
TRBJ2-7	NA	NA	TRBV7-6	TGTGCCAGCAGCTTGCAGGCCCCCTACGAGCAGTACTTC	CASSLQAPYEQYF
TRBJ2-7	once	TRBD1	TRBV28	TGTGCCAGCAGTGTTGGGACAGGGGGCTCCTACGAGCAGTACTTC	CASSVGTGGSYEQYF
TRBJ2-3	NA	TRBD2	TRBV7-9	TGTGCCAGCAGACTAGCGATGATAGCAGATACGCAGTATTTT	CASRLAMIADTQYF
TRBJ2-5	NA	NA	TRBV7-7	TGTGCCAGCAGCCCAGGACCGGGGGAGACCCAGTACTTC	CASSPGPGETQYF
TRBJ2-7	NA	TRBD2	TRBV27	TGTGCCAGCACCTCGGGCGGGAGGCTATACGAGCAGTACTTC	CASTSGGRLYEQYF
TRBJ1-1	NA	NA	TRBV9	TGTGCCAGCAGCGTAGAGATTGAGGGGTCGAACACTGAAGCTTTCTTT	CASSVEIEGSNTEAFF
TRBJ2-7	NA	TRBD2	TRBV19	TGTGCCAGTAGTACGGGACTAGCGGGAGCGAGCTACGAGCAGTACTTC	CASSTGLAGASYEQYF
TRBJ2-1	NA	TRBD2	TRBV2	TGTGCCAGCAGTGGGTTAGCGGGAGAGAGTGAGCAGTTCTTC	CASSGLAGESEQFF
TRBJ1-4	NA	TRBD1	TRBV19	TGTGCCAGTAGTCCTCGGACAGGGGGCGGTAATGAAAAACTGTTTTTT	CASSPRTGGGNEKLFF
TRBJ1-1	once	TRBD1	TRBV10-1	TGCGCCAGCAGTAGAGCAGGGGGGAACACTGAAGCTTTCTTT	CASSRAGGNTEAFF
TRBJ2-1	NA	NA	TRBV6-1	TGTGCCAGCAGTGAAAGGGGACACTGGGGCGATGAGCAGTTCTTC	CASSERGHWGDEQFF
TRBJ2-7	NA	NA	TRBV5-4	TGTGCCAGCAGCTCTGAACACGAGCAGTACTTC	CASSSEHEQYF
TRBJ2-3	NA	TRBD2	TRBV27	TGTGCCAGCGGGTCGGGACTAGCGTCGCAGTATTTT	CASGSGLASQYF
TRBJ2-5	NA	TRBD1	TRBV7-7	TGTGCCAGCAGCTTAGCCGGGACAGACCAAGAGACCCAGTACTTC	CASSLAGTDQETQYF
TRBJ2-7	NA	NA	TRBV11-2	TGTGCCAGCAGCTTAGACGTTTCCTACGAGCAGTACTTC	CASSLDVSYEQYF